This T cell receptor (beta chain) was retrieved from a study of blood T cell repertoires in COVID-19. Sequencing was performed with immunoSEQ multiplex PCR; in TCRdb, only in-frame clones are kept and a portion is missing. Found here are some 250,000 clones, roughly 79% of them singletons; the top ten hold approximately 16%. The sequenced material came from PBMCs or T cells enriched from blood (not recorded which). This sequence was found in a man aged 35 to 55 who had recovered from COVID-19.

The CDR3 sequence: CASSHPTGTGATYEQYF. The CDR3 DNA reads TGCGCCAGCAGCCACCCCACCGGGACAGGGGCAACCTACGAGCAGTACTTC. V gene TRBV4-1 combines with J gene TRBJ2-7; 10 nucleotides agree with TRBD1. Trimming took 3 bases from V and 2 from J; bases not matched to a gene: 10. This CDR3 spans 17 amino acids. Germline values: CDR1 MGHRA, CDR2 YSYEKL.